This TCR beta chain was profiled in a study of T cells in Graves' hyperthyroidism and ophthalmopathy. TCR beta CDR3 region amplification was performed from RNA transcripts. HTBI primers drove first-round RT-PCR of the TCR CDR3. TCRdb reprocessed the multiplex PCR reads via MiXCR and lists one record per CDR3 protein. The data show roughly 500,000 distinct CDR3 sequences, with roughly a sixth seen just once and 25% to 30% held by the top ten. This CDR3 has 14 amino acids. Germline V gives CDR1 SGHTA, CDR2 FQGNSA. Trimming shortened V by 0 bases and J by 5 bases, and 11 bases separated the two germline ends. This clonotype was counted ten times or more. A clone one base away is much larger, so this may be a read error.

The sequence came from a woman under 40 with Graves' ophthalmopathy. The genes are TRBV7-2 and TRBJ2-7; maybe TRBD2 (5 bases). Sequencing used blood. This chain's CDR3 is CASSLAARANEQYF. The DNA for the CDR3 is TGTGCCAGCAGCTTAGCTGCGAGGGCAAACGAGCAGTACTTC.